This T cell receptor beta chain comes out of a study of shared clonotypes between healthy human individuals. Whole-study context: A donor's plate count was three for CD4 naive and three for CD4 memory; CD8 naive had two and CD8 memory one. Study conclusions and caveats: Incomplete sequencing of sorted subsets was indicated by rarefaction despite large depth. Among four donors, about 4.6% of naive CD4 clonotypes were found in common.

There are 15 residues in the CDR3. V lost 4 bases, J lost 2 bases, and 14 bases lay in between. The germline gives CDR1 SGDLS, CDR2 YYNGEE. Assay used: immunoSEQ multiplex PCR; TCRdb lists only in-frame clones, some missing. The sample lists approximately 2.5 million clones; around nine tenths were seen once. A note on this clone: Antigen specificity is unknown.

The receptor was derived from a man aged 18 to 35 in good health. The sample comprised naive CD4+ T cells sorted from blood. The subset denotes: CD45RA+ positively selected. The gene calls are TRBV9 and TRBJ2-3; D is uncertain. CDR3 bases: TGTGCCAGCAGCCTCGTAGGCGCCCACACAGATACGCAGTATTTT. It encodes CASSLVGAHTDTQYF.